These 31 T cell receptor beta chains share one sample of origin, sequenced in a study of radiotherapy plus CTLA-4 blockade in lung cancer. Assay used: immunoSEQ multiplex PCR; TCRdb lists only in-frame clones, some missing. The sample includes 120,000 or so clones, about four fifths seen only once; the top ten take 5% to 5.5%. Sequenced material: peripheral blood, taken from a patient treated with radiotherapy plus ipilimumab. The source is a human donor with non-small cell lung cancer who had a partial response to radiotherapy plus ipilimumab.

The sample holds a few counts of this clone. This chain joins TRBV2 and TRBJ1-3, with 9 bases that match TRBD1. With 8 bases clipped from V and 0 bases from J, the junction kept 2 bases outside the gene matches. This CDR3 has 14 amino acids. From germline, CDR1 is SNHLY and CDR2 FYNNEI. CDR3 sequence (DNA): TGTGCCAGCCGGGGACAGGGCTCTGGAAACACCATATATTTT. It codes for CASRGQGSGNTIYF.

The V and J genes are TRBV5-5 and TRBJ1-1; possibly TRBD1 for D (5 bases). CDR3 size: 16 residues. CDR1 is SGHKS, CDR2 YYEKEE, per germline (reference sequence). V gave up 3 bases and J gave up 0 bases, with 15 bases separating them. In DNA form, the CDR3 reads TGTGCCAGCAGCTCAGGCTACGGGGGGTTGAACACTGAAGCTTTCTTT. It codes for CASSSGYGGLNTEAFF.

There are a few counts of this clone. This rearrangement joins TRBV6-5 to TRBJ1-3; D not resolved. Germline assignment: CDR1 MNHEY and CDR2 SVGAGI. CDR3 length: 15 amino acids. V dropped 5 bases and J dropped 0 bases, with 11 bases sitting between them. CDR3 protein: CASSGGLYSGNTIYF. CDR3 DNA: TGTGCCAGCAGTGGAGGGCTATACTCTGGAAACACCATATATTTT.

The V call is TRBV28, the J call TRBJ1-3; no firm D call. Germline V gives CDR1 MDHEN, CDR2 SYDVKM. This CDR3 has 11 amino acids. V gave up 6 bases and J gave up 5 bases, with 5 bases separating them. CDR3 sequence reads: CASSLRNTIYF. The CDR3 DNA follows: TGTGCCAGCAGCCTAAGAAACACCATATATTTT.

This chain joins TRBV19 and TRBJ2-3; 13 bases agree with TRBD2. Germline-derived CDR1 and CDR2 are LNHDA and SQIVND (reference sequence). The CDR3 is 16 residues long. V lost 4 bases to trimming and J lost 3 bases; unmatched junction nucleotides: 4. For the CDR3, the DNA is TGTGCCAGTAGTACAAAACTAGCGGGAGGGACAGATACGCAGTATTTT. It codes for CASSTKLAGGTDTQYF.

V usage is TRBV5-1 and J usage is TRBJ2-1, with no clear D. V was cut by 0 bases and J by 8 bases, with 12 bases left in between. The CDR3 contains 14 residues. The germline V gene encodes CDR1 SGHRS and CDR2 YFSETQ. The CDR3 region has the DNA TGCGCCAGCAGCTTGGTGAGTAGTCTCGATGAGCAGTTCTTC. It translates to CASSLVSSLDEQFF. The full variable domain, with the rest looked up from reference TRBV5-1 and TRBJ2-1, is KAGVTQTPRYLIKTRGQQVTLSCSPISGHRSVSWYQQTPGQGLQFLFEYFSETQRNKGNFPGRFSGRQFSNSRSEMNVSTLELGDSALYLCASSLVSSLDEQFFGPGTRLTVL.

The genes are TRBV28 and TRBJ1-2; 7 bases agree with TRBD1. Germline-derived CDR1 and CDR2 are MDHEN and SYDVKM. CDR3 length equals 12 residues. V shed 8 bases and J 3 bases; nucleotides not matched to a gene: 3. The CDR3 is CASLRGDYGYTF. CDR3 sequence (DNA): TGTGCCAGCCTCAGGGGGGACTATGGCTACACCTTC.

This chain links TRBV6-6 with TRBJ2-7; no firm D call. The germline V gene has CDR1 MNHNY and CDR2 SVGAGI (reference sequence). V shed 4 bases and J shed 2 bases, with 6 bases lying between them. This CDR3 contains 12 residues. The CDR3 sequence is CASSSLPYEQYV. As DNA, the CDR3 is TGTGCCAGCAGTTCACTACCCTACGAGCAGTACGTC.

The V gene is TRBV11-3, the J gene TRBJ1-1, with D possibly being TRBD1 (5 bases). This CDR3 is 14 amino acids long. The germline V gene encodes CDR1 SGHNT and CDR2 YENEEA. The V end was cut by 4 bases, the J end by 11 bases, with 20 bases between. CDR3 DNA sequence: TGTGCCAGCAGCTCAGGCGGGGCCCCTGGGGCGGCTTTCTTT. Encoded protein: CASSSGGAPGAAFF.

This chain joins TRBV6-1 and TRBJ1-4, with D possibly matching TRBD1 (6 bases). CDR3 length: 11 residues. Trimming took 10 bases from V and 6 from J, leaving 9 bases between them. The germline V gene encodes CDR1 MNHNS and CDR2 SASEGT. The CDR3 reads CATQGDEKLFF. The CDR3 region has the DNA TGTGCCACACAGGGAGATGAAAAACTGTTTTTT.

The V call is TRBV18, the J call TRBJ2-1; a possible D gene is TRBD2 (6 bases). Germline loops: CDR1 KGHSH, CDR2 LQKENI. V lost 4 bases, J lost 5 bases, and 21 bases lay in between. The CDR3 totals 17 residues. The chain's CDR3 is CASSRIPGSPPNNEQFF. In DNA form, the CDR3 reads TGTGCCAGCTCACGGATTCCCGGGAGTCCCCCTAACAATGAGCAGTTCTTC.

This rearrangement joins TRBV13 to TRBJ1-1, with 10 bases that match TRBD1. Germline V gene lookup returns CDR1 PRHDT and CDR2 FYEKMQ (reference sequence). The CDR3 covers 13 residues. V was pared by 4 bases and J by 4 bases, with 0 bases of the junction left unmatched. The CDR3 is CASSWTGGTEAFF. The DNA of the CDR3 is TGTGCCAGCAGCTGGACAGGGGGCACTGAAGCTTTCTTT.

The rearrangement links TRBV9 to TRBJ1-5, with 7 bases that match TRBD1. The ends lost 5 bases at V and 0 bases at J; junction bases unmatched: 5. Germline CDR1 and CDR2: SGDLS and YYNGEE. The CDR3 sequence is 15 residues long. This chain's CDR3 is CASSRDSHSNQPQHF. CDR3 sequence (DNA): TGTGCCAGCAGTCGGGACAGCCATAGCAATCAGCCCCAGCATTTT. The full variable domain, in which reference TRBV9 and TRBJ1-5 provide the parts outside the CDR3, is DSGVTQTPKHLITATGQRVTLRCSPRSGDLSVYWYQQSLDQGLQFLIQYYNGEERAKGNILERFSAQQFPDLHSELNLSSLELGDSALYFCASSRDSHSNQPQHFGDGTRLSIL.

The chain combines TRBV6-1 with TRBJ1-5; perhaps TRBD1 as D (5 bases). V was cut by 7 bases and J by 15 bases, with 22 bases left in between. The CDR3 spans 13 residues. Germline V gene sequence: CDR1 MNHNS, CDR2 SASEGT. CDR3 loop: CASTATAGTPPHF. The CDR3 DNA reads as TGTGCCAGCACGGCGACAGCCGGCACGCCTCCGCATTTT.

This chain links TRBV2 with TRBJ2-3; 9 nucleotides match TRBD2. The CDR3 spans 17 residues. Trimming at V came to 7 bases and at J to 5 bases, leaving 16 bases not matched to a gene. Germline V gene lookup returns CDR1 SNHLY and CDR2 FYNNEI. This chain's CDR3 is CASKWTSVDSGRDTQYF. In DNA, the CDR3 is TGTGCCAGCAAGTGGACTAGCGTGGACTCGGGACGAGATACGCAGTATTTT.

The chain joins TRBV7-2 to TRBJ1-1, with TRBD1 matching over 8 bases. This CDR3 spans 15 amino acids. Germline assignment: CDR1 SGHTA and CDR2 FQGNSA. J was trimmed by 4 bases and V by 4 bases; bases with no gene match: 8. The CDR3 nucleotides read TGTGCCAGCAGCTCTAGGACAGGGAAGCTCACTGAAGCTTTCTTT. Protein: CASSSRTGKLTEAFF.

The CDR3 here is CASSTPDRAHEQYF. The CDR3, as DNA: TGTGCCAGTAGTACCCCAGACAGGGCCCACGAGCAGTACTTC. The chain has TRBV19 and TRBJ2-7; 7 nucleotides align to TRBD1. Germline V CDR1 and CDR2: LNHDA, SQIVND (reference sequence). CDR3 length: 14 residues. V was clipped by 4 bases and J by 5 bases; unmatched bases: 8.

CDR3 region: CASSGPAYNSPLHF. CDR3 in DNA: TGTGCCAGCAGCGGGCCTGCCTATAATTCACCCCTCCACTTT. This chain links TRBV9 with TRBJ1-6; D remains unclear. CDR1 and CDR2 (germline): SGDLS, YYNGEE. There are 14 residues in the CDR3. V was shortened by 3 bases and J by 2 bases, with 6 bases between the two germline ends.

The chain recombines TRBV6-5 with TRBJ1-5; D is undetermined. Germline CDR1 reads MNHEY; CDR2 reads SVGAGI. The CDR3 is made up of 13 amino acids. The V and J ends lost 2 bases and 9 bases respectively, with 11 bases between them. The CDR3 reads CASSYAGIWPQHF. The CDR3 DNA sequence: TGTGCCAGCAGTTACGCGGGGATCTGGCCCCAGCATTTT.

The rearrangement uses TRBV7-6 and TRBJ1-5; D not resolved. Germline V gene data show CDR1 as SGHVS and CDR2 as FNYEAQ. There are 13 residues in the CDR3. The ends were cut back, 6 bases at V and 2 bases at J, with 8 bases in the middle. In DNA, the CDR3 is TGTGCCAGCAGTCCTAACCGCAATCAGCCCCAGCATTTT. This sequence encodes CASSPNRNQPQHF. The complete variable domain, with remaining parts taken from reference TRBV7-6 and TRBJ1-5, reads GAGVSQSPRYKVTKRGQDVALRCDPISGHVSLYWYRQALGQGPEFLTYFNYEAQQDKSGLPNDRFSAERPEGSISTLTIQRTEQRDSAMYRCASSPNRNQPQHFGDGTRLSIL.

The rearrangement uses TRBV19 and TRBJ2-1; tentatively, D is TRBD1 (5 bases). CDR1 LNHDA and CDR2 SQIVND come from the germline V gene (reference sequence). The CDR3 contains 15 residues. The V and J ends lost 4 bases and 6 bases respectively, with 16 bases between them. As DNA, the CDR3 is TGTGCCAGTAGTACAAAGAAGGGGCCCATCAATGAGCAGTTCTTC. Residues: CASSTKKGPINEQFF.

The CDR3 region is CASSTLQGLGYGYTF. CDR3 sequence (DNA): TGTGCCAGCAGTACCTTACAGGGTTTGGGCTATGGCTACACCTTC. This chain uses TRBV6-5 with TRBJ1-2, with a tentative D call TRBD1 (6 bases). Trimming removed 5 bases from V and 4 bases from J, with 17 bases in between. This CDR3 is built from 15 residues. Germline values: CDR1 MNHEY, CDR2 SVGAGI.

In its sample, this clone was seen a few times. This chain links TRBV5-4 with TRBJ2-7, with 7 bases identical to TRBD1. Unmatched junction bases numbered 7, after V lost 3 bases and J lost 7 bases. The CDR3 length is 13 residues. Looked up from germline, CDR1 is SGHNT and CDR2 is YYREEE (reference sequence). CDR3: CASSSRQGREQYV. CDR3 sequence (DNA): TGTGCCAGCAGCTCCCGACAGGGTCGGGAGCAGTACGTC.

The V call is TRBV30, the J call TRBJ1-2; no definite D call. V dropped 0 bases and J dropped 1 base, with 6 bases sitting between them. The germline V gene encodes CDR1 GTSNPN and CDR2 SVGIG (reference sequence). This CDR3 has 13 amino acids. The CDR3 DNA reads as TGTGCCTGGAGTGTAGGGAGTAACTATGGCTACACCTTC. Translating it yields CAWSVGSNYGYTF.

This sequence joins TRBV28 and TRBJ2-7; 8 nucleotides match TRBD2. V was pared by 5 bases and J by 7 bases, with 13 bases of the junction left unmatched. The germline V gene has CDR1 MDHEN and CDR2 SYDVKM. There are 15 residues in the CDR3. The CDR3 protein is CASSSGGAGFREQYV. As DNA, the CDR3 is TGTGCCAGCAGTAGCGGGGGCGCTGGGTTTAGAGAGCAGTACGTC.

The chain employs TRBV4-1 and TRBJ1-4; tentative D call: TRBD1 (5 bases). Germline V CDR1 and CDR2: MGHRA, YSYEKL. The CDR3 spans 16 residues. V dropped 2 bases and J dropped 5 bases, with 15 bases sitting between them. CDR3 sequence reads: CASSQMFGRVNEKLFF. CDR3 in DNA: TGCGCCAGCAGCCAAATGTTCGGCAGGGTGAATGAAAAACTGTTTTTT.

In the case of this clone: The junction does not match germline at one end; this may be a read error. Here the CDR3 reads CASSPRERKTGNAEAFF. For the CDR3, the DNA is TGTGCCAGCAGCCCAAGGGAGCGAAAGACAGGGAACGCTGAAGCTTTCTTT. The chain combines TRBV7-3 with TRBJ1-1; 7 bases match TRBD1. Germline CDR1 and CDR2: SGHTA and FQGTGA. This CDR3 comprises 17 residues.

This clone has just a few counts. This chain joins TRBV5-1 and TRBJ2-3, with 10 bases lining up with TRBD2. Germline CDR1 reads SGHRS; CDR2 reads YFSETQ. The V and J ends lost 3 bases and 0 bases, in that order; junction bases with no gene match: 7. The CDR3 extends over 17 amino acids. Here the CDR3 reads CASSWTSGGVSTDTQYF. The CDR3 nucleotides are TGCGCCAGCAGCTGGACTAGCGGAGGGGTAAGCACAGATACGCAGTATTTT.

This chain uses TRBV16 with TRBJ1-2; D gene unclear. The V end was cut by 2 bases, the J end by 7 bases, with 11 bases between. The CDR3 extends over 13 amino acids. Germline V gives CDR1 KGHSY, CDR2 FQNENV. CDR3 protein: CASSQLSGFGYTF. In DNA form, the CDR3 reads TGTGCCAGCAGCCAACTTTCGGGATTTGGCTACACCTTC.

The CDR3 DNA is TGTGCCAGCAGAGGGACTAGCGGGAGCTCCTACAATGAGCAGTTCTTC. Translated: CASRGTSGSSYNEQFF. This chain connects TRBV25-1 to TRBJ2-1; 14 positions match TRBD2. Germline V gene lookup returns CDR1 MGHDK and CDR2 SYGVNS. The CDR3 sequence is 16 residues long. V dropped 6 bases and J dropped 0; count of bases not matched to a gene: 1. Using reference TRBV25-1 and TRBJ2-1 for the parts outside the CDR3, the full variable domain is EADIYQTPRYLVIGTGKKITLECSQTMGHDKMYWYQQDPGMELHLIHYSYGVNSTEKGDLSSESTVSRIRTEHFPLTLESARPSHTSQYLCASRGTSGSSYNEQFFGPGTRLTVL.

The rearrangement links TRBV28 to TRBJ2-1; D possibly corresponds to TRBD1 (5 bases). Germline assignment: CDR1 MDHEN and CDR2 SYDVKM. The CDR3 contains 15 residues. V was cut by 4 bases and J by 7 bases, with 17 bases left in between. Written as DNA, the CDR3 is TGTGCCAGCAGTTCCGAAGGGGTCAGTGGTAATGAGCAGTTCTTC. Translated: CASSSEGVSGNEQFF.